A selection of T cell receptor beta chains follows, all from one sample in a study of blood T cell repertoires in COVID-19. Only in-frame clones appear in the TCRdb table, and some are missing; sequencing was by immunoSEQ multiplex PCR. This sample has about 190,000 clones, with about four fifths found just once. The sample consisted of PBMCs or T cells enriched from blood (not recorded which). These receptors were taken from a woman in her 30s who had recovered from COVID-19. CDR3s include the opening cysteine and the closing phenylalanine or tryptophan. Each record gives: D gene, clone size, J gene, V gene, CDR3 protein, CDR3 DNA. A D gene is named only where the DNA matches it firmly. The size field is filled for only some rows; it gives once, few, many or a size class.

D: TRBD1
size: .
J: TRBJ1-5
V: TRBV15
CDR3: CATRDRGFYSNQPQHF
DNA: TGTGCCACCAGGGACAGGGGATTCTATAGCAATCAGCCCCAGCATTTT

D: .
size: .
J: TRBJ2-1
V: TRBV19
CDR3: CASSIKKQEQFF
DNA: TGTGCCAGTAGTATAAAGAAACAAGAGCAGTTCTTC

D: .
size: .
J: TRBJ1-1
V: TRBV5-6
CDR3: CASSLWAAPAFF
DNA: TGTGCCAGCAGCTTGTGGGCCGCCCCAGCTTTCTTT

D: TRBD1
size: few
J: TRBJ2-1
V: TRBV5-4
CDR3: CASSLTGGSEQFF
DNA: TGTGCCAGCAGCCTAACAGGGGGTAGTGAGCAGTTCTTC

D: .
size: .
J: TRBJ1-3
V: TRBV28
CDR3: CASRQGIGNTIYF
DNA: TGTGCCAGCAGGCAGGGGATTGGAAACACCATATATTTT

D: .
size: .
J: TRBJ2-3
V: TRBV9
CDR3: CASSPSADTQYF
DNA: TGTGCCAGCAGCCCTTCCGCAGATACGCAGTATTTT

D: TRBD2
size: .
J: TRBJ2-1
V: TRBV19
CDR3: CASSIDQGLAGVGKQFF
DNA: TGTGCCAGTAGTATAGATCAGGGACTAGCGGGAGTGGGTAAGCAGTTCTTC

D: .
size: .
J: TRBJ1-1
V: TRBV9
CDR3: CASSVVDRNTEAFF
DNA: TGTGCCAGCAGCGTAGTCGACAGGAACACTGAAGCTTTCTTT

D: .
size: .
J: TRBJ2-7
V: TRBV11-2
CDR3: CASSSFPGPEQYF
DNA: TGTGCCAGCAGCTCTTTCCCTGGCCCCGAGCAGTACTTC

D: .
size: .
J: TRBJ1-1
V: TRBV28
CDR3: CASSPRMNTEAFF
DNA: TGTGCCAGCAGTCCCCGTATGAACACTGAAGCTTTCTTT